This section outlines one TCR beta chain sequence together with its context. Its antigen is as yet unknown. TCRdb recomputed calls from the multiplex PCR reads with MiXCR, one row per CDR3 protein. This table holds 150,000 to 250,000 distinct CDR3 sequences, around a third found once. Axillary draining lymph nodes of breast cancer patients supplied the node samples. V was pared by 7 bases and J by 9 bases, with 19 bases between. The CDR3 runs to 14 residues. The data were taken from a study of breast tumors, draining lymph nodes, adjacent tissues. Study-wide points: Luminal-like breast cancer showed significantly greater tumor-nontumor repertoire similarity than basal-like breast cancer did. That most tumor T cells come from lymph nodes remained unproven.

The clonotype was recovered from a female donor with breast cancer. Some clones in this sample may be carry-over from other donors' samples. Specimen: axillary lymph node tissue. The gene calls are TRBV12-3 or TRBV12-4 and TRBJ1-5; TRBD1 might be the D (6 bases). As DNA, the CDR3 is TGTGCCAGCAAGAGGGGGGGGGGAAGTGGGCCCCAGCATTTT. Its protein is CASKRGGGSGPQHF.